This T cell receptor beta chain was found in a study of blood T cell repertoires in COVID-19. Whole-study context: Acute and convalescent COVID-19 specimens originated in the United States, Italy and Spain. PBMCs, B-cell-depleted T cells, or T cells provided the cDNA or gDNA that made up the material.

The assay was immunoSEQ multiplex PCR, and TCRdb's table has in-frame clones only and misses some. The sample includes some 120,000 clones, just under 85% of them seen just once. CDR3 length: 13 amino acids. With 2 bases removed from V and 7 bases from J, the gap between germline ends came to 9 bases. Germline V CDR1 and CDR2: PRHDT, FYEKMQ (reference sequence). Sequenced input: peripheral blood. The clonotype comes from a woman in her forties or fifties with acute or convalescent COVID-19. V and J are TRBV13 and TRBJ2-1; perhaps TRBD2 as D (6 bases). The CDR3 DNA sequence: TGTGCCAGCAGCTTAAGAAGCGGGAATGAGCAGTTCTTC. Its protein product is CASSLRSGNEQFF.